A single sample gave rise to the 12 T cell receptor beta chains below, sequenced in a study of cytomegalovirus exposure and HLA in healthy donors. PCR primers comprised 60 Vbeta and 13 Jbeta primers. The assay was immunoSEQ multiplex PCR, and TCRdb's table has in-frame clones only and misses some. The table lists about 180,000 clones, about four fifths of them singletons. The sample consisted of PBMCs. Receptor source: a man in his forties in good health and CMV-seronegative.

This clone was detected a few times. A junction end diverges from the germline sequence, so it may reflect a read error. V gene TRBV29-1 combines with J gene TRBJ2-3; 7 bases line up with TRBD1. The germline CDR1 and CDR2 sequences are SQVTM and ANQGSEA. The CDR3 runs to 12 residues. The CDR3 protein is CSVEARTGTQYF. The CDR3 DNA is TGCAGCGTTGAGGCGAGGACAGGTACGCAGTATTTT.

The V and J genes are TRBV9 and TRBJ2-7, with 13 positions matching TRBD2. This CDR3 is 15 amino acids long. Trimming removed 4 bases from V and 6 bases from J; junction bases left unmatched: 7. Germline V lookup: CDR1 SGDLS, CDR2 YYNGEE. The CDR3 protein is CASSFNGLAGVEQYF. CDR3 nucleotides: TGTGCCAGCAGCTTTAACGGACTAGCGGGAGTCGAGCAGTACTTC.

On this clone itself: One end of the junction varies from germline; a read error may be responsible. The CDR3 DNA follows: TGTGCAAGCAGGAGTGGAGCGGGGCTCGAGCAGTACTTC. This translates into CASRSGAGLEQYF. The chain has TRBV7-2 and TRBJ2-7, with TRBD2 matching 7 bases. CDR1 and CDR2 (germline): SGHTA, FQGNSA. The length of the CDR3 is 13 residues.

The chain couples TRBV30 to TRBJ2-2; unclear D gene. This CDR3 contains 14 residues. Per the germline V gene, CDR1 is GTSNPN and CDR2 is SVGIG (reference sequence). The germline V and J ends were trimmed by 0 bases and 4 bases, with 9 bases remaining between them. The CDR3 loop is CAWSVMTGTGELFF. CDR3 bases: TGTGCCTGGAGTGTAATGACGGGCACCGGGGAGCTGTTTTTT.

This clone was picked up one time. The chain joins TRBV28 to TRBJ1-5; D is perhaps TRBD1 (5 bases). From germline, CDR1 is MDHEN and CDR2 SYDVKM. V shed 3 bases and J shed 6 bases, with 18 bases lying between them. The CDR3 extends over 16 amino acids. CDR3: CASSFGGGLSSQPQHF. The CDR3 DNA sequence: TGTGCCAGCAGTTTCGGGGGTGGGTTGAGTAGTCAGCCCCAGCATTTT. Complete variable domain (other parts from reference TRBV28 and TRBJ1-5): DVKVTQSSRYLVKRTGEKVFLECVQDMDHENMFWYRQDPGLGLRLIYFSYDVKMKEKGDIPEGYSVSREKKERFSLILESASTNQTSMYLCASSFGGGLSSQPQHFGDGTRLSIL.

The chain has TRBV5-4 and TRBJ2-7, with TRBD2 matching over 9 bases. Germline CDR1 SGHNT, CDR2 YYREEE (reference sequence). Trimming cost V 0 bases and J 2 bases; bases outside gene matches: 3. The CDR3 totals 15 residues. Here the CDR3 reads CASSLGAGGPYEQYF. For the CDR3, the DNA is TGTGCCAGCAGCTTGGGAGCGGGGGGACCCTACGAGCAGTACTTC.

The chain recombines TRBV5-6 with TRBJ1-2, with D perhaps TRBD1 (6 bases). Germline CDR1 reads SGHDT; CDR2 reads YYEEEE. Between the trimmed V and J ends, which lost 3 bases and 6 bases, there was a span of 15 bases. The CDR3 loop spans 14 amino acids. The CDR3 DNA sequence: TGTGCCAGCAGCTACAGGGCGACGAGAGATGGCTACACCTTC. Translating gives CASSYRATRDGYTF.

The CDR3 sequence: CASRLRETTYNEQFF. As DNA, the CDR3 is TGTGCCAGCAGGCTCCGGGAGACTACCTACAATGAGCAGTTCTTC. The V call is TRBV11-3, the J call TRBJ2-1, with D tentatively TRBD2 (6 bases). V was shortened by 6 bases and J by 2 bases, with 14 bases between the two germline ends. Germline V gene data show CDR1 as SGHNT and CDR2 as YENEEA. CDR3 length: 15 amino acids.

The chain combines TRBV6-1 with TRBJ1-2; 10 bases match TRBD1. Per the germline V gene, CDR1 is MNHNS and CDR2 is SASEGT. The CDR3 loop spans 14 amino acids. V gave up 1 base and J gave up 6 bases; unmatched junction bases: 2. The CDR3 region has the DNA TGTGCCAGCAGTGAAGGTGGGACAGGGGATGGCTACACCTTC. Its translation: CASSEGGTGDGYTF.

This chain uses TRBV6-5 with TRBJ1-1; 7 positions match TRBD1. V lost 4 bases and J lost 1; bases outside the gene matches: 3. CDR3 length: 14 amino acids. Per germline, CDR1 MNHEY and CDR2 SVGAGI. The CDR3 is CASSWSGGNTEAFF. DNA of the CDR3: TGTGCCAGCAGTTGGTCAGGGGGGAACACTGAAGCTTTCTTT.

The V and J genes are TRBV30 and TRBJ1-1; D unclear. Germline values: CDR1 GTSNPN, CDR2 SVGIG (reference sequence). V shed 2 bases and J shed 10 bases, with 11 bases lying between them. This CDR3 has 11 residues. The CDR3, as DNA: TGTGCCTGGAGTCGGAGATTGAGAGCTTTCTTT. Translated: CAWSRRLRAFF.

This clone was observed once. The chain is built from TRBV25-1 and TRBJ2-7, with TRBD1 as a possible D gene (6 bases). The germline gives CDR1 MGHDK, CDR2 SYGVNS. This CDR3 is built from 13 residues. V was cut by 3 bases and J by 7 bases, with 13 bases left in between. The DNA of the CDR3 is TGTGCCAGCAGTGACAGGGGAGCGCGGGAGCAGTACTTC. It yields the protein CASSDRGAREQYF.